The 8 T cell receptor beta chains given below trace back to one sample, sequenced in a study of T cells in localized non-small cell lung cancer. Profiled with immunoSEQ multiplex PCR; TCRdb holds only in-frame clones, not every one. This sample yields about 74,000 clones, of which roughly 84% are seen a single time; approximately 1.3% belongs to the top ten. Sequences were derived from peripheral blood, sampled before any cancer treatment. These receptors all come from a female donor aged 60 or older with stage I lung adenocarcinoma.

This chain joins TRBV19 and TRBJ2-1, with D possibly being TRBD2 (5 bases). Germline V lookup: CDR1 LNHDA, CDR2 SQIVND (reference sequence). The CDR3 is made up of 13 amino acids. Trimming pared 3 bases from V and 6 bases from J, leaving 9 bases between. DNA for the CDR3: TGTGCCAGTAGTATCGGGATGGCCAATGAGCAGTTCTTC. Amino acids: CASSIGMANEQFF.

This clone was seen a few times. The DNA of the CDR3 is TGCGCCAGCAGCCAAGATTCTTCCAAGGGCCTAGACTATGGCTACACCTTC. Translation: CASSQDSSKGLDYGYTF. This sequence joins TRBV4-1 and TRBJ1-2, with D unclear. Germline CDR1 MGHRA, CDR2 YSYEKL. Trimming took off 0 bases at V and 3 bases at J, with 17 bases between the two ends. The CDR3 is 17 residues long.

This clone was counted only a few times. The chain uses TRBV19 and TRBJ1-1; D unclear. Trimming cost V 5 bases and J 3 bases, with 7 bases left between them. The length of the CDR3 is 12 residues. In germline, CDR1 is LNHDA, CDR2 SQIVND (reference sequence). The CDR3 is CASSGRDTEAFF. DNA of the CDR3: TGTGCCAGTAGTGGCCGGGACACTGAAGCTTTCTTT.

The genes are TRBV7-2 and TRBJ2-5; D is possibly TRBD2 (6 bases). The CDR3 length is 18 residues. Trimming pared 2 bases from V and 5 bases from J, leaving 24 bases between. Germline V gene data show CDR1 as SGHTA and CDR2 as FQGNSA. The DNA of the CDR3 is TGTGCCAGCAGCTTACGGGGGAGGTCCCCACCGGTCGGCGAGACCCAGTACTTC. It translates to CASSLRGRSPPVGETQYF.

The chain uses TRBV28 and TRBJ1-5; no reliable D call. Germline assignment: CDR1 MDHEN and CDR2 SYDVKM. The CDR3 has 16 residues. The V end was cut by 8 bases, the J end by 4 bases, with 21 bases between. The CDR3 sequence: CASYDSRGVRNQPQHF. The CDR3 nucleotides read TGTGCCAGCTACGACTCCCGGGGTGTACGGAATCAGCCCCAGCATTTT.

The V gene is TRBV15, the J gene TRBJ2-2; 7 bases match TRBD1. Germline CDR1 and CDR2: LNHNV and YYDKDF (reference sequence). V shed 2 bases, J shed 3 bases, and the junction held 12 bases outside the gene matches. The CDR3 totals 18 residues. CDR3 DNA: TGTGCCACCAGCAGACGATATCCCGGGACAGCAGACACCGGGGAGCTGTTTTTT. Protein product: CATSRRYPGTADTGELFF.

V and J are TRBV5-8 and TRBJ1-5; D not resolved. Trimming removed 2 bases at V and 2 bases at J, with 11 bases between. Germline-derived CDR1 and CDR2 are SGHTS and YDEGEE. The CDR3 is made up of 15 amino acids. The CDR3 DNA sequence: TGTGCCAGCAGCTTAATGCGGGGTGGCAATCAGCCCCAGCATTTT. Protein product: CASSLMRGGNQPQHF. Drawing the rest from reference TRBV5-8 and TRBJ1-5, the complete variable domain is EAGVTQSPTHLIKTRGQQATLRCSPISGHTSVYWYQQALGLGLQFLLWYDEGEERNRGNFPPRFSGRQFPNYSSELNVNALELEDSALYLCASSLMRGGNQPQHFGDGTRLSIL.

This clone was observed a handful of times. The V gene is TRBV5-4, the J gene TRBJ1-1; D may be TRBD1 (6 bases). Germline-derived CDR1 and CDR2 are SGHNT and YYREEE (reference sequence). CDR3 length: 16 residues. Trimming left V 5 bases short and J 0 bases short, with 17 bases between. The chain's CDR3 is CASRPNPGAVNTEAFF. DNA of the CDR3: TGTGCCAGCAGACCCAATCCAGGGGCGGTGAACACTGAAGCTTTCTTT. Complete variable domain (other parts from reference TRBV5-4 and TRBJ1-1): ETGVTQSPTHLIKTRGQQVTLRCSSQSGHNTVSWYQQALGQGPQFIFQYYREEENGRGNFPPRFSGLQFPNYSSELNVNALELDDSALYLCASRPNPGAVNTEAFFGQGTRLTVV.